This paragraph covers one T cell receptor beta chain sequence. The data are from a study of T-cell reconstitution after alpha-beta-depleted transplantation in children. Unique molecular identifiers were used to barcode this TCRbeta library. TCRdb reprocessed the PCR reads with MiXCR, giving one entry per CDR3 protein. The table records approximately 400,000 distinct CDR3 sequences, about a tenth of them present only once. The V segment lost 4 bases and the J segment 6 bases; nucleotides outside the gene matches: 2. This CDR3 comprises 14 residues. Per germline, CDR1 SGHVS and CDR2 FQNEAQ. The TCR originated in a human donor who donated a stem cell graft to a child with acute myeloid leukemia. Specimen: PBMCs from the stem cell graft donor, collected from the stem cell graft. The chain combines TRBV7-8 with TRBJ2-2; 10 positions agree with TRBD1. CDR3 sequence reads: CASSSGQGAGELFF. The CDR3 DNA is TGTGCCAGCAGCTCCGGACAGGGGGCCGGGGAGCTGTTTTTT.